Following are 25 T cell receptor beta chains from one sample sequenced in a study of control samples from healthy donors and cancer patients. This table comes from immunoSEQ multiplex PCR, and its TCRdb copy is limited to in-frame clones, with some not included. The table shows about 89,000 clones, with more than 75% occurring only once. The sequencing input was blood. These receptors came from a woman between 35 and 50 years old in good health.

The rearrangement uses TRBV7-9 and TRBJ2-3; D is perhaps TRBD2 (5 bases). Germline V gene sequence: CDR1 SEHNR, CDR2 FQNEAQ (reference sequence). The V gene lost 1 base and the J gene lost 14 bases, with 13 bases spanning the gap. The CDR3 extends over 12 amino acids. The CDR3 spells CASSLVGLEGYF. The CDR3 nucleotides are TGTGCCAGCAGCTTAGTTGGACTCGAAGGGTATTTT.

This chain joins TRBV6-6 and TRBJ1-2; 8 bases line up with TRBD1. The germline V gene has CDR1 MNHNY and CDR2 SVGAGI (reference sequence). The CDR3 covers 15 residues. The junction had 4 bases not matched to a gene; V was cut back by 2 bases and J by 2 bases. The CDR3 here is CASSYGQGANYGYTF. CDR3 in DNA: TGTGCCAGCAGTTACGGCCAGGGGGCGAACTATGGCTACACCTTC.

The chain carries TRBV12-3 or TRBV12-4 and TRBJ2-3; D gene unclear. V lost 1 base, J lost 4 bases, and 6 bases lay in between. The CDR3 runs 13 residues. This CDR3 is CASSLVLADTQYF. CDR3 in DNA: TGTGCCAGCAGTTTAGTCCTGGCAGATACGCAGTATTTT.

The V gene is TRBV7-9, the J gene TRBJ1-4; maybe TRBD1 (5 bases). The CDR3 runs 14 residues. The V end was cut by 4 bases, the J end by 5 bases, with 11 bases between. Looked up from germline, CDR1 is SEHNR and CDR2 is FQNEAQ (reference sequence). CDR3 residues: CASSSRDGNEKLFF. The DNA for the CDR3 is TGTGCCAGCAGCTCCCGGGACGGGAATGAAAAACTGTTTTTT.

This clone was observed a single time. The J gene is TRBJ1-1, the V gene TRBV15, with no clear D. CDR1 is LNHNV, CDR2 YYDKDF, per germline (reference sequence). The ends were cut back, 0 bases at V and 0 bases at J, with 11 bases in the middle. The CDR3 runs to 16 residues. CDR3 amino acids: CATSRDGRKMNTEAFF. CDR3 bases: TGTGCCACCAGCAGAGATGGCCGTAAAATGAACACTGAAGCTTTCTTT.

The chain employs TRBV6-2 or TRBV6-3 and TRBJ2-3, with TRBD2 matching over 11 bases. Germline CDR1 reads MNHEY; CDR2 reads SVGEGT. V was clipped by 2 bases and J by 1 base; unmatched bases: 5. CDR3 length: 17 residues. The CDR3 is CASSYRLAGGGTDTQYF. DNA for the CDR3: TGTGCCAGCAGTTACAGGCTAGCGGGGGGCGGCACAGATACGCAGTATTTT.

This sequence joins TRBV24-1 and TRBJ2-3; D ambiguous. Germline V gene lookup returns CDR1 KGHDR and CDR2 SFDVKD. Trimming took 7 bases from V and 2 from J, leaving 6 bases between them. The CDR3 consists of 12 residues. For the CDR3, the DNA is TGTGCCACCAGCGGTTTCACAGATACGCAGTATTTT. It encodes CATSGFTDTQYF.

The sample holds a few counts of this clone. The genes are TRBV30 and TRBJ2-1, with D possibly matching TRBD2 (6 bases). This CDR3 is 14 amino acids long. Trimming took off 3 bases at V and 10 bases at J, with 19 bases between the two ends. Germline CDR1 and CDR2: GTSNPN and SVGIG (reference sequence). The CDR3 here is CAWSPPAGIGEQFF. The CDR3 DNA reads TGTGCCTGGAGCCCCCCCGCGGGGATAGGCGAGCAGTTCTTC.

The chain joins TRBV4-3 to TRBJ2-5; possibly TRBD2 for D (5 bases). The germline V and J ends were trimmed by 4 bases and 9 bases, with 15 bases remaining between them. This CDR3 comprises 13 residues. The germline gives CDR1 LGHNA, CDR2 YSLEER. The DNA for the CDR3 is TGCGCCAGCAGCCCATCACGGGAAGTCGCCCAGTACTTC. This translates into CASSPSREVAQYF.

This clone has a count of ten or more. In DNA form, the CDR3 reads TGTGCCAGCAGCTTTAGCGGGGGGGCATGGAATGAGCAGTTCTTC. Its translation: CASSFSGGAWNEQFF. The chain employs TRBV11-3 and TRBJ2-1, with 11 bases lining up with TRBD2. V shed 3 bases and J 7 bases; nucleotides not matched to a gene: 5. The CDR3 is made up of 15 amino acids. CDR1 SGHNT and CDR2 YENEEA come from the germline V gene.

The J gene is TRBJ2-7, the V gene TRBV5-1, with D possibly called TRBD1 or TRBD2 (5 bases each). V was cut by 4 bases and J by 4 bases, with 18 bases left in between. The CDR3 consists of 15 residues. Germline V gene sequence: CDR1 SGHRS, CDR2 YFSETQ. The DNA for the CDR3 is TGCGCCAGCAGCCGTAGCCAGGGTTCGGGGTACGAGCAGTACTTC. Translation gives CASSRSQGSGYEQYF.

J is TRBJ2-3 and V is TRBV5-1; 11 nucleotides line up with TRBD2. The germline gives CDR1 SGHRS, CDR2 YFSETQ. This CDR3 has 15 amino acids. Trimming cost V 1 base and J 6 bases; bases outside gene matches: 4. This CDR3 is CASSLIAGGRDTQYF. The CDR3, as DNA: TGCGCCAGCAGCTTGATAGCGGGGGGGCGTGATACGCAGTATTTT.

The chain recombines TRBV28 with TRBJ2-1, with 16 bases aligning to TRBD2. The CDR3 length is 20 residues. V gave up 3 bases and J gave up 1 base; unmatched junction bases: 9. Germline loops: CDR1 MDHEN, CDR2 SYDVKM. This CDR3 reads CASSFLGTSGGAGSYNEQFF. DNA for the CDR3: TGTGCCAGCAGTTTCCTGGGGACTAGCGGGGGGGCCGGATCCTACAATGAGCAGTTCTTC. The full variable domain, completed using reference TRBV28 and TRBJ2-1, is DVKVTQSSRYLVKRTGEKVFLECVQDMDHENMFWYRQDPGLGLRLIYFSYDVKMKEKGDIPEGYSVSREKKERFSLILESASTNQTSMYLCASSFLGTSGGAGSYNEQFFGPGTRLTVL.

The V call is TRBV15, the J call TRBJ1-5; a weak D match, TRBD1 (6 bases). In germline, CDR1 is LNHNV, CDR2 YYDKDF (reference sequence). The germline V and J ends were trimmed by 0 bases and 3 bases, with 12 bases remaining between them. The CDR3 spans 16 residues. The CDR3 nucleotides are TGTGCCACCAGCAGAGAACTCGGGGGGCCCAATCAGCCCCAGCATTTT. It translates to CATSRELGGPNQPQHF.

V usage is TRBV29-1 and J usage is TRBJ1-4; 7 bases line up with TRBD1. The CDR3 extends over 14 amino acids. Germline values: CDR1 SQVTM, CDR2 ANQGSEA. The junction had 10 bases not matched to a gene; V was cut back by 6 bases and J by 6 bases. This CDR3 is CSVGGGQGDEKLFF. The CDR3 DNA reads as TGCAGCGTAGGAGGGGGCCAGGGTGATGAAAAACTGTTTTTT. The full variable domain, with the rest looked up from reference TRBV29-1 and TRBJ1-4, is SAVISQKPSRDICQRGTSLTIQCQVDSQVTMMFWYRQQPGQSLTLIATANQGSEATYESGFVIDKFPISRPNLTFSTLTVSNMSPEDSSIYLCSVGGGQGDEKLFFGSGTQLSVL.

This CDR3 is CASTVSPTGGEEKLFF. The CDR3 nucleotides are TGTGCCAGCACCGTTTCCCCAACAGGGGGGGAGGAAAAACTGTTTTTT. The chain joins TRBV5-6 to TRBJ1-4, with 8 bases aligning to TRBD1. The CDR3 sequence is 16 residues long. The V and J ends lost 6 bases and 8 bases, in that order; junction bases with no gene match: 15. Germline lookup yields CDR1 SGHDT and CDR2 YYEEEE.

The chain employs TRBV7-9 and TRBJ2-2, with no clear D. The length of the CDR3 is 14 residues. Germline V lookup: CDR1 SEHNR, CDR2 FQNEAQ (reference sequence). V was shortened by 3 bases and J by 0 bases, with 5 bases between the two germline ends. The CDR3 region is CASSFQANTGELFF. The CDR3 nucleotides are TGTGCCAGCAGCTTCCAAGCGAACACCGGGGAGCTGTTTTTT.

The chain recombines TRBV12-3 or TRBV12-4 with TRBJ2-5; unclear D gene. This CDR3 contains 13 residues. V gave up 6 bases and J gave up 5 bases, with 13 bases separating them. Written as DNA, the CDR3 is TGTGCCAGCAGCCCCCAAGCATGGGAGACCCAGTACTTC. Amino acid sequence: CASSPQAWETQYF.

The chain recombines TRBV15 with TRBJ1-6, with D perhaps matching TRBD1 (5 bases). This CDR3 region has 15 residues. Germline V gene sequence: CDR1 LNHNV, CDR2 YYDKDF (reference sequence). Trimming shortened V by 0 bases and J by 2 bases, and 5 bases separated the two germline ends. The CDR3 spells CATSREGAYNSPLHF. The DNA for the CDR3 is TGTGCCACCAGCAGAGAGGGGGCCTATAATTCACCCCTCCACTTT.

The J gene is TRBJ2-5, the V gene TRBV14; D assignment may be TRBD1 or TRBD2 (5 bases each). V gave up 4 bases and J gave up 2 bases, with 17 bases separating them. CDR1 SGHDN and CDR2 FVKESK come from the germline V gene. The CDR3 has 16 amino acids. CDR3 region: CASSRPRTGPQETQYF. In nucleotides, the CDR3 is TGTGCCAGCAGCCGACCACGCACGGGGCCGCAAGAGACCCAGTACTTC.

The chain employs TRBV5-3 and TRBJ1-3; 7 nucleotides match TRBD1. TRBV5-3 is an ORF; its function is uncertain. The length of the CDR3 is 17 residues. V trimming: 4 bases; J trimming: 0 bases; junction bases outside the gene matches: 10. CDR3 protein: CARSGRTGFFSGNTIYF. For the CDR3, the DNA is TGTGCCAGAAGCGGGCGGACAGGCTTTTTCTCTGGAAACACCATATATTTT.

The chain combines TRBV12-3 or TRBV12-4 with TRBJ2-2; TRBD2 is a possible D gene (5 bases). This CDR3 spans 13 amino acids. V lost 2 bases and J 5 bases, leaving 6 bases between the germline ends. This CDR3 is CASSLRGTGELFF. In DNA, the CDR3 is TGTGCCAGCAGTTTACGAGGGACCGGGGAGCTGTTTTTT.

In its sample, this clone was seen once. The rearrangement joins TRBV7-2 to TRBJ2-7; D call uncertain. The germline gives CDR1 SGHTA, CDR2 FQGNSA. CDR3 size: 11 residues. Trimming removed 4 bases from V and 4 bases from J, with 5 bases in between. The CDR3 loop is CASSSLYEQYF. The DNA of the CDR3 is TGTGCCAGCAGCTCATTATACGAGCAGTACTTC.

CDR3 bases: TGTGCCAGCAGCTGGAGGGGGACAGGGAGTTATGGCTACACCTTC. This codes for CASSWRGTGSYGYTF. J is TRBJ1-2 and V is TRBV11-3; 9 positions agree with TRBD1. CDR3 size: 15 residues. V shed 4 bases and J 5 bases; nucleotides not matched to a gene: 8. Per germline, CDR1 SGHNT and CDR2 YENEEA.

In the case of this clone: The junction departs from germline at one end; a sequencing error may be responsible. The chain carries TRBV2 and TRBJ1-1, with 8 bases identical to TRBD1. The CDR3 consists of 15 residues. The germline V gene encodes CDR1 SNHLY and CDR2 FYNNEI. This CDR3 reads CASREGTGLGTEAFF. The CDR3 DNA is TGTGCCAGCAGGGAAGGGACAGGTCTTGGCACTGAAGCTTTCTTT.